The entry that follows covers one T cell receptor (beta chain) sequence. Its antigen remains unidentified. The record has no base qualities; no much larger clone is one base away. These data belong to a study of metastatic and nonmetastatic thyroid tumors (dated by TCRdb to about 2020). In terms of the full investigation: Repertoires were compared across peripheral blood and tumor or nodule tissue samples from malignant and benign thyroid patients. Overall results and qualifications from the work: In both blood and tumor samples, TCR beta diversity was reported to be significantly higher in malignant tumors than in benign nodules.

The trim is 0 bases for V and 0 bases for J, with a gap of 15 bases between the germline ends. From the cysteine up to the phenylalanine, the CDR3 has a length of 17 residues. The DNA shown is the 51-base CDR3, in frame from base 1. The germline V gene specifies SGHAT as CDR1 and FQNNGV as CDR2. Libraries were prepared through PCR. Sequencing used an Illumina HiSeq 4000. High-throughput sequencing was used to profile the CDR3 region of the TCR beta-chain in every patient. Regarding the original processing steps: CDR3 differences across clinicopathological groups were used to build a classifier for discriminating distant-metastatic papillary thyroid cancer patients. The Shannon index was used to assess repertoire diversity, and the Morisita-Horn index was used to assess tumor-blood repertoire similarity. TCRdb took the public reads, trimmed them with fastp at Q25, ran MiXCR for clone calling and kept in-frame beta chains. These V and J calls are TCRdb output, not the study's own analysis. The sample yields about 10,000 clones; 32% were counted once. More than 4.5% of the sample rests with the top ten.

No treatment had been received by any patient before thyroid surgery. The study retrospectively analysed patient clinical samples collected from about 2012 to 2018 using T-cell receptor beta sequencing. Sequences were obtained from tumor tissue. The receptor comes from a female donor with papillary thyroid cancer or a benign thyroid nodule (not recorded which). Some clones in this sample may be carry-over from other donors' samples. The rearrangement combines TRBV11-2 with TRBJ2-7, with a weak D call of TRBD2 (6 bases match). The DNA sequence is given as TGTGCCAGCAGCTTAGATCGGGGCGGGGTAAGCTCCTACGAGCAGTACTTC. It translates to CASSLDRGGVSSYEQYF.